This T cell receptor beta chain was profiled in a study of blood T cell repertoires in COVID-19. About the study: The origin of the acute and convalescent COVID-19 samples was the United States, Italy and Spain.

The CDR3 length is 12 residues. The V end lost 2 bases, the J end lost 4 bases, and 5 bases lay between the germline ends. Per germline, CDR1 MDHEN and CDR2 SYDVKM. Method: immunoSEQ multiplex PCR; TCRdb's copy keeps in-frame clones and lacks some. The table lists around 170,000 clones, roughly 83% of them singletons. Source material: PBMCs or T cells enriched from blood (not recorded which). This chain links TRBV28 with TRBJ1-2; unclear D gene. This receptor was taken from a woman under 40 who had recovered from COVID-19. CDR3: CASSLAVYGYTF. The CDR3 DNA sequence: TGTGCCAGCAGTTTAGCGGTCTATGGCTACACCTTC.